This TCR beta chain was documented in a study of blood T cell repertoires in COVID-19. The CDR3 contains 13 residues. Germline values: CDR1 MGHDK, CDR2 SYGVNS. The J segment lost 4 bases and the V segment lost 2 bases, leaving 0 bases of the junction unmatched. Data came from immunoSEQ multiplex PCR; TCRdb stores just in-frame clones and leaves some out. The sample includes almost 55,000 clones, approximately 80% of them seen just once. Sequencing was performed on peripheral blood. The TCR was taken from a man aged 45-65 years with acute or convalescent COVID-19. V is TRBV25-1 and J is TRBJ1-1, with 8 bases matching TRBD1. CDR3 protein: CASSETGGTEAFF. The CDR3 region has the DNA TGTGCCAGCAGTGAAACAGGGGGCACTGAAGCTTTCTTT.